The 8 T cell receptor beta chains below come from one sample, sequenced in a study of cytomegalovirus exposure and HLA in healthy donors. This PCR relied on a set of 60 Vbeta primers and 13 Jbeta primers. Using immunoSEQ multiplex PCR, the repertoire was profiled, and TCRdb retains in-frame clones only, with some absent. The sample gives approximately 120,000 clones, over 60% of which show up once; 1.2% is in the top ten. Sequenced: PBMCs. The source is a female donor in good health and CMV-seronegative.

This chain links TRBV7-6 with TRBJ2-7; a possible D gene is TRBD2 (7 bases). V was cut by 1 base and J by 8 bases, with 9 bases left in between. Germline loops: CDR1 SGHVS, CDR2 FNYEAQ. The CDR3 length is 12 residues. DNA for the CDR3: TGTGCCAGCAGCTTAGGCGGGGGCCAGCAGTACTTC. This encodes CASSLGGGQQYF.

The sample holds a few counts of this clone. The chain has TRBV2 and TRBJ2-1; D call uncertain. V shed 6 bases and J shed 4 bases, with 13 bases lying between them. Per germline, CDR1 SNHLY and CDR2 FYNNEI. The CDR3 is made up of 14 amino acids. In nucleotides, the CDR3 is TGTGCCAGCAGAAACCCCAACAGTTACAATGAGCAGTTCTTC. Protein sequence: CASRNPNSYNEQFF.

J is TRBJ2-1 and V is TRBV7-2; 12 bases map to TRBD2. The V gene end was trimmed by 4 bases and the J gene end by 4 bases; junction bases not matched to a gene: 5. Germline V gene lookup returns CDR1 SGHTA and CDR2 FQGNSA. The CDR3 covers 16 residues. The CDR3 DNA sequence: TGTGCCAGCAGCTCCCCTAGCGGGGGGGCTTACAATGAGCAGTTCTTC. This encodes CASSSPSGGAYNEQFF.

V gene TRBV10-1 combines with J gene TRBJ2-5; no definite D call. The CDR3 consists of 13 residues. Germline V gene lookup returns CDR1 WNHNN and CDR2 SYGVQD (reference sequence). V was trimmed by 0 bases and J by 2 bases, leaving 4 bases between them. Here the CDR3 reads CASSESAQETQYF. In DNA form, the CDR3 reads TGCGCCAGCAGTGAGTCGGCTCAAGAGACCCAGTACTTC.

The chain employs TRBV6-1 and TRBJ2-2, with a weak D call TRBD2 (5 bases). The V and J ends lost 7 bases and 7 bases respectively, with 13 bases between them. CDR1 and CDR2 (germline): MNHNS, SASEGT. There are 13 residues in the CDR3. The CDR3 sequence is CASTRRHDGELFF. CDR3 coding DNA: TGTGCCAGCACCCGGAGGCATGACGGGGAGCTGTTTTTT.

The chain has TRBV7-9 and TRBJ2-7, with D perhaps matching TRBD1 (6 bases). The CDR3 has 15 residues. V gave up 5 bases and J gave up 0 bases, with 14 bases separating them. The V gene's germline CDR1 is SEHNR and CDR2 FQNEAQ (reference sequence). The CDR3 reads CASSTSTGYSYEQYF. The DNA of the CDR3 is TGTGCCAGCAGCACCTCGACAGGTTACTCCTACGAGCAGTACTTC.

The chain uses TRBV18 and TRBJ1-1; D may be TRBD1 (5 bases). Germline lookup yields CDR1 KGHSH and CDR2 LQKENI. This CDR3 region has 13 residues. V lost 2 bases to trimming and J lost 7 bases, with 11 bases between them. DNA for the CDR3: TGTGCCAGCTCACCAACCGCGGGGCGTGAAGCTTTCTTT. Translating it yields CASSPTAGREAFF.

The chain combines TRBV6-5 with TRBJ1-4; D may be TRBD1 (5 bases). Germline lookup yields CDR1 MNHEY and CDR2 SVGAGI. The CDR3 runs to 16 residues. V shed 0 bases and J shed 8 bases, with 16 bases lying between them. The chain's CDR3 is CASSYSIGAGREKLFF. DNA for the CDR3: TGTGCCAGCAGTTACTCGATTGGGGCAGGTCGCGAAAAACTGTTTTTT.